The sample holds a few counts of the clone carrying this TCR beta chain. Its antigen is not identified. The data originate from a study of early T cells in non-severe SARS-CoV-2 infection. Study context: The sequenced material was bulk RNA from unsorted whole blood, and its chains were unpaired.

Study findings and constraints: Missing private and CD4 specificities, VDJdb matching favored anti-spike CD8 responses.

The TCR library protocol was used to attach unique molecular identifiers. These identifiers were attached to individual cDNA molecules. TCRdb re-analysed the 5' RACE reads in MiXCR, keeping a single row per CDR3 protein. The sample comprises 50,000 to 60,000 distinct CDR3 sequences, around 10% of which are singletons, and roughly 10% rests with the top ten. Germline-derived CDR1 and CDR2 are SQVTM and ANQGSEA. The CDR3 is made up of 15 amino acids. V shed 6 bases and J shed 1 base, with 18 bases lying between them. V gene TRBV29-1 combines with J gene TRBJ1-1; D not certain. The sample comprised whole blood. This clonotype was obtained from an adult who was a healthcare worker with PCR-confirmed SARS-CoV-2 infection or an uninfected control (not recorded which). The CDR3 spells CSVPSPRRSNTEAFF. DNA for the CDR3: TGCAGCGTACCCAGTCCCCGACGTTCGAACACTGAAGCTTTCTTT.